The entry below gives a single T cell receptor (beta chain) sequence along with its context. Its antigen is as yet unknown. V gave up 5 bases and J gave up 10 bases; unmatched junction bases: 9. Per the germline V gene, CDR1 is SGHTA and CDR2 is FQGNSA. CDR3 length equals 14 residues. The data stem from a study of shared clonotypes between healthy human individuals. Here immunoSEQ multiplex PCR was the method, and the copy in TCRdb shows in-frame clones only, minus some. The table includes some 1,400,000 clones, around 95% detected once. Whole-study findings and limits: Clonotype sharing among the donors was expected to vary with sequencing depth. Shared clonotypes across all four donors exceeded non-shared ones in generation probability.

The TCR originated in a man aged 30-40 years in good health. This chain links TRBV7-2 with TRBJ2-1; the match to TRBD2 covers 9 bases. What was sequenced was naive CD4+ T cells sorted from blood. Noted subset: CD45RA+ positively selected. The CDR3 nucleotides read TGTGCCAGCAGCGGCGGGACTAGCTTTTTGGAGCAGTTCTTC. Amino acids: CASSGGTSFLEQFF.